This T cell receptor (beta chain) was recovered during a study of cytomegalovirus exposure and HLA in healthy donors (TCRdb year 2017). Background on the whole study: According to a later analysis, one platform produced both the roughly 110 validation repertoires and the 670 or so repertoires of the first cohort. The study was designed to test whether signatures of past pathogen exposure could be identified by cataloging public T cell receptors. Besides the first cohort of roughly 700 subjects, a separate validation cohort made up of 120 different subjects was used. The study combined high-throughput TCR immunosequencing, statistical association of individual TCRs with disease status, and machine learning to predict cytomegalovirus infection status.

The CDR3 spans 15 residues, from the cysteine through the phenylalanine. The DNA shown is the 45-base CDR3, in frame from base 1. CDR1 and CDR2 are drawn from the germline V gene: KGHSH, LQKENI. V and J are truncated by 1 base and 0 bases respectively, leaving an intervening sequence of 7 bases. The donors belonged to the validation cohort of over a hundred subjects, which was separate from the roughly 670-subject first cohort. Libraries were prepared through the immunoSEQ multiplex PCR assay. The paper's processing steps were these. To diagnose cytomegalovirus status from the catalog of TCR beta chain sequences, a statistical classification framework was built. TCRdb carries this immuneACCESS record with in-frame sequences only. Its versions omit some clonotypes, under half of them owing to an unresolved V gene in the studies checked, with the rest unexplained. The V and J calls and clone size were taken over from that table, and D and trimming were inferred from the DNA. Here the sample has some 320,000 clones; 87% occur a single time. The top ten constitute approximately 1% of the sample.

What the authors observed across the whole study: Most TCR sequences were seen in very few donors, while some public TCRs were found in many individuals. According to the authors, the approach could potentially be generalized to other disease states and immunological phenotypes. Subsequent analysis determined that TCRs grouped into clusters in the first cohort also showed a tendency toward co-occurrence across the 120 or so validation repertoires, and approximately 94% of cluster scores exceeded 0. The study listed over 150 TCR beta chains as associated with cytomegalovirus. The classifier was reported to diagnose cytomegalovirus status with high specificity and sensitivity in both the original and validation cohorts. The validation cohort had no HLA typing available for a later analysis, so co-occurrence within that cohort was assessed over all 110 or so repertoires. In vitro tests confirmed that a few of the cytomegalovirus-associated TCR beta chains recognize cytomegalovirus antigens.

This clone came up once. Its antigen specificity is not known. Nothing much larger sits one base from this clone, and base qualities are not available. This specimen includes other DNA sequences encoding the same CDR3. Sequenced input: PBMCs. The chain is made from TRBV18 and TRBJ2-1; the D call is possibly TRBD1 or TRBD2, each sharing 5 bases. The sequence was collected from a woman in her thirties in good health and CMV-seropositive. The DNA reads as follows: TGTGCCAGCTCACCACGGGGGAGCTCCTACAATGAGCAGTTCTTC. It translates as CASSPRGSSYNEQFF.